What follows is one T cell receptor beta chain and its context. Profiled with immunoSEQ multiplex PCR; TCRdb holds only in-frame clones, not every one. Among some 80,000 clones, 94% were seen once, and the ten largest hold around 0.37%. These data belong to a study of technical replicates of blood from a handful of donors. In germline, CDR1 is ENHRY, CDR2 SYGVKD. Trimming stripped 2 bases from V and 8 bases from J, with 7 bases between. The CDR3 runs to 12 residues. This sequence was found in a human donor in good health. Sequenced input: T cells isolated from PBMCs. The chain uses TRBV10-3 and TRBJ2-1, with no clear D. The CDR3 bases are TGTGCCATCAGTGAGGGGCAGGATGAGCAGTTCTTC. Amino acid sequence: CAISEGQDEQFF.